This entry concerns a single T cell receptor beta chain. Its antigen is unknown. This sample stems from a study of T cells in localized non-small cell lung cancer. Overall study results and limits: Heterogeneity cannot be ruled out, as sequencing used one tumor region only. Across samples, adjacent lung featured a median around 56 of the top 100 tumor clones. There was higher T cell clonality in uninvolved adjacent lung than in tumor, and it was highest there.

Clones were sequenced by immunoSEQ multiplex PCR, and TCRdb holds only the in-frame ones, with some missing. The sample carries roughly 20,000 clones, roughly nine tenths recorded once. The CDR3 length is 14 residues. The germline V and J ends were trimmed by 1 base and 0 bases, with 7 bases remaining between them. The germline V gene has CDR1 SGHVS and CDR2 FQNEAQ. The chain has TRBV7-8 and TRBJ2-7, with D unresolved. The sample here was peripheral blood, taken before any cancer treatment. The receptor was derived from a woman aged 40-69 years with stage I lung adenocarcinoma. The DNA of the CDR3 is TGTGCCAGCAGCTTAGAAGGCAGCTCCTACGAGCAGTACTTC. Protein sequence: CASSLEGSSYEQYF.